The T cell receptor (beta chain) under discussion was sequenced for a study of neurological immune-mediated disorders. This clonotype was observed at least ten times. TCRdb reprocessed the 5' RACE reads via MiXCR and lists one record per CDR3 protein. The table records tens of thousands of distinct CDR3 sequences, less than 5% of them present only once. The CDR3 consists of 18 residues. Germline lookup yields CDR1 SQVTM and CDR2 ANQGSEA. Trimming at V came to 6 bases and at J to 6 bases, leaving 14 bases not matched to a gene. The source material was PBMCs. The rearrangement uses TRBV29-1 and TRBJ2-1, with 16 bases lining up with TRBD2. The TCR comes from a man aged 50 to 59 with multiple sclerosis. This CDR3 is CSVLDPGLAGGLFNEQFF. The CDR3 bases are TGCAGCGTCTTGGATCCGGGACTAGCGGGAGGGCTCTTCAATGAGCAGTTCTTC.